One sample yielded the 20 T cell receptor beta chains listed below, sequenced in a study of blood T cells in healthy people across ages. PCR was performed a second time for about 7 to 12 cycles using a sample-barcoded 5' primer and a J-beta primer mix. MiXCR, run by TCRdb on the 5' RACE reads, gives a single entry per CDR3 protein. Of some 850,000 distinct CDR3 sequences listed, around 24% were seen once; the top ten hold around 3%. These same data were also listed under a study on T cells of mothers and their children.

Sequenced material: blood. The source is a boy aged 10-17 years in good health.

This clonotype was detected many times. V is TRBV7-6 and J is TRBJ2-6; D call uncertain. V shed 5 bases and J shed 4 bases, with 6 bases lying between them. The germline V gene encodes CDR1 SGHVS and CDR2 FNYEAQ. The length of the CDR3 is 13 residues. CDR3 protein: CASSLDGANVLTF. CDR3 sequence (DNA): TGTGCCAGCAGCCTCGACGGGGCCAACGTCCTGACTTTC. The whole variable domain, remainder taken from reference TRBV7-6 and TRBJ2-6, is GAGVSQSPRYKVTKRGQDVALRCDPISGHVSLYWYRQALGQGPEFLTYFNYEAQQDKSGLPNDRFSAERPEGSISTLTIQRTEQRDSAMYRCASSLDGANVLTFGAGSRLTVL.

Only a few counts were recorded for this clonotype. The V and J genes are TRBV24-1 and TRBJ2-4; a weak D match, TRBD1 (5 bases). V was clipped by 12 bases and J by 1 base, with 24 bases between them. This CDR3 has 17 amino acids. In germline, CDR1 is KGHDR, CDR2 SFDVKD. Here the CDR3 DNA reads TGTGCCTCCGTGGACAATCCGCAGCGTTCGGCCAAAAACATTCAGTACTTC. This sequence encodes CASVDNPQRSAKNIQYF.

V is TRBV10-3 and J is TRBJ1-2; TRBD1 matches at 7 bases. The germline V gene encodes CDR1 ENHRY and CDR2 SYGVKD. The CDR3 consists of 15 residues. J lost 7 bases, V lost 3 bases, and 11 bases had no gene match. The CDR3 protein is CAISEMAEGARGYTF. CDR3 nucleotides: TGTGCCATCAGTGAAATGGCTGAGGGGGCTCGTGGCTACACCTTC.

The chain recombines TRBV12-3 or TRBV12-4 with TRBJ1-4; D may be TRBD1 (5 bases). The CDR3 contains 14 residues. The germline V and J ends were trimmed by 6 bases and 8 bases, with 16 bases remaining between them. The CDR3: CASSPGLGQEKLFF. The DNA of the CDR3 is TGTGCCAGCAGCCCGGGACTCGGGCAGGAAAAACTGTTTTTT.

V is TRBV5-1 and J is TRBJ2-7, with a weak D call TRBD1 (6 bases). V lost 5 bases and J lost 0, with 12 bases in between. The germline CDR1 and CDR2 sequences are SGHRS and YFSETQ. This CDR3 has 14 residues. CDR3: CASSWDTASYEQYF. The CDR3 coding sequence is TGCGCCAGCAGTTGGGACACTGCCTCCTACGAGCAGTACTTC.

The V gene is TRBV30, the J gene TRBJ2-2; 7 bases agree with TRBD1. The germline V gene encodes CDR1 GTSNPN and CDR2 SVGIG (reference sequence). The V segment lost 1 base and the J segment 9 bases; nucleotides outside the gene matches: 8. This CDR3 is built from 14 residues. In nucleotides, the CDR3 is TGTGCCTGGAGTGAGGGGGCTGGCTACCGGGAGCTGTTTTTT. Its protein is CAWSEGAGYRELFF.

This chain joins TRBV6-1 and TRBJ2-5, with 10 nucleotides matching TRBD2. V was clipped by 7 bases and J by 2 bases; unmatched bases: 7. The CDR3 runs to 15 residues. Germline V gene data show CDR1 as MNHNS and CDR2 as SASEGT. CDR3 loop: CASKRVAGGQETQYF. The CDR3 region has the DNA TGTGCCAGCAAGAGGGTAGCGGGGGGACAAGAGACCCAGTACTTC.

A few counts support this clonotype. This chain links TRBV9 with TRBJ2-5, with 7 bases aligning to TRBD2. Germline V gene lookup returns CDR1 SGDLS and CDR2 YYNGEE. CDR3 length equals 15 residues. Trimming at V came to 6 bases and at J to 4 bases, leaving 12 bases not matched to a gene. The CDR3 coding sequence is TGTGCCAGCACCCCCTCCGGGGGGTGGGGAGAGACCCAGTACTTC. This encodes CASTPSGGWGETQYF.

A few counts support this clonotype. The J gene is TRBJ2-5, the V gene TRBV5-1; 8 positions agree with TRBD2. Germline V gene sequence: CDR1 SGHRS, CDR2 YFSETQ. J was trimmed by 2 bases and V by 4 bases; bases with no gene match: 4. This CDR3 is built from 14 residues. CDR3 sequence: CASSKAGVQETQYF. In DNA form, the CDR3 reads TGCGCCAGCAGCAAAGCGGGGGTTCAAGAGACCCAGTACTTC.

This clonotype was observed a handful of times. V and J are TRBV20-1 and TRBJ1-2, with TRBD1 matching 7 bases. CDR3 length: 15 residues. In germline, CDR1 is DFQATT, CDR2 SNEGSKA (reference sequence). After removal of 6 bases from V and 7 bases from J, the junction contained 17 bases not matched to a gene. DNA of the CDR3: TGCAGTGCATTTCTTGGGGGACAGCGAACTATTGGCTACACCTTC. It yields the protein CSAFLGGQRTIGYTF.

The J gene is TRBJ2-1, the V gene TRBV5-1; 10 bases fit TRBD2. Germline V gene sequence: CDR1 SGHRS, CDR2 YFSETQ. V shed 3 bases, J shed 5 bases, and the junction held 2 bases outside the gene matches. CDR3 length equals 14 residues. The CDR3: CASSSGTSDNEQFF. CDR3 DNA: TGCGCCAGCAGCTCCGGGACTAGCGACAATGAGCAGTTCTTC.

The genes are TRBV7-9 and TRBJ2-2, with 8 bases aligning to TRBD1. This CDR3 comprises 16 residues. With 4 bases clipped from V and 4 bases from J, the junction kept 8 bases outside the gene matches. The germline V gene has CDR1 SEHNR and CDR2 FQNEAQ (reference sequence). The CDR3 loop reads CASSSPGQASTGELFF. The CDR3 DNA follows: TGTGCCAGCAGCTCCCCGGGACAGGCCTCCACCGGGGAGCTGTTTTTT.

This chain uses TRBV6-6 with TRBJ1-4, with TRBD1 matching 8 bases. The length of the CDR3 is 16 residues. Germline V gene sequence: CDR1 MNHNY, CDR2 SVGAGI (reference sequence). V was clipped by 4 bases and J by 8 bases; unmatched bases: 12. The CDR3 DNA reads as TGTGCCAGCAGTTCCGGACAGGGAATCGTCGTCGAAAAACTGTTTTTT. It specifies CASSSGQGIVVEKLFF.

This clonotype has more than one count but fewer than ten. J is TRBJ2-7 and V is TRBV24-1; TRBD1 matches at 8 bases. Germline assignment: CDR1 KGHDR and CDR2 SFDVKD. This CDR3 contains 15 residues. The V and J ends lost 5 bases and 3 bases, in that order; junction bases with no gene match: 8. The CDR3, as DNA: TGTGCCACCAGTGGAGGCCAGGGGGCTGACTACGAGCAGTACTTC. Its translation: CATSGGQGADYEQYF.

The sample holds many counts of this clonotype. The chain employs TRBV5-1 and TRBJ1-4; TRBD1 matches 11 bases. The germline V gene encodes CDR1 SGHRS and CDR2 YFSETQ. J lost 4 bases, V lost 4 bases, and 6 bases had no gene match. The CDR3 length is 16 residues. CDR3 sequence: CASSGGQGAINEKLFF. CDR3 bases: TGCGCCAGCAGCGGCGGACAGGGGGCAATTAATGAAAAACTGTTTTTT.

The chain carries TRBV5-6 and TRBJ2-1, with 7 bases aligning to TRBD2. CDR3 length equals 17 residues. Looked up from germline, CDR1 is SGHDT and CDR2 is YYEEEE. V was clipped by 0 bases and J by 7 bases; unmatched bases: 13. CDR3: CASSLVGGGPPWNEQFF. The DNA of the CDR3 is TGTGCCAGCAGCTTGGTGGGCGGGGGACCTCCTTGGAATGAGCAGTTCTTC.

This clonotype was seen a handful of times. The rearrangement uses TRBV20-1 and TRBJ1-2, with 8 bases aligning to TRBD1. Germline CDR1 is DFQATT and CDR2 is SNEGSKA (reference sequence). The V and J ends lost 6 bases and 4 bases, in that order; junction bases with no gene match: 7. This CDR3 is built from 13 residues. DNA of the CDR3: TGCAGTGCCGAGACAGGGGTCCTCTATGGCTACACCTTC. Its translation: CSAETGVLYGYTF.

The chain recombines TRBV12-5 with TRBJ1-5, with a tentative D call TRBD1 (5 bases). Trimming left V 2 bases short and J 0 bases short, with 11 bases between. Germline V gene data show CDR1 as LGHNT and CDR2 as FRNRAP. This CDR3 contains 16 residues. The DNA for the CDR3 is TGTGCTAGTGGTTTGACGACAGAAAGTAGCAATCAGCCCCAGCATTTT. Amino acids: CASGLTTESSNQPQHF.

This clonotype was detected only a few times. The V call is TRBV7-2, the J call TRBJ2-7; no reliable D call. The CDR3 extends over 14 amino acids. V gave up 1 base and J gave up 1 base, with 8 bases separating them. Looked up from germline, CDR1 is SGHTA and CDR2 is FQGNSA. The CDR3 spells CASSLDPNSYEQYF. As DNA, the CDR3 is TGTGCCAGCAGCTTAGATCCGAATTCCTACGAGCAGTACTTC.

There are a few counts of this clonotype. V usage is TRBV12-3 or TRBV12-4 and J usage is TRBJ1-5; D remains unclear. The CDR3 length is 15 residues. Between the trimmed V and J ends, which lost 3 bases and 0 bases, there was a span of 9 bases. CDR3 sequence: CASSFFLVSNQPQHF. In DNA form, the CDR3 reads TGTGCCAGCAGTTTCTTTCTAGTTAGCAATCAGCCCCAGCATTTT.